What follows are 24 T cell receptor beta chains derived from one specimen sequenced in a study of CD4 T cell repertoires in COVID-19. The table came from immunoSEQ multiplex PCR; TCRdb's copy has only in-frame clones and leaves some out. The table includes some 80,000 clones, about four fifths detected once. Here the sequenced sample was CD4+ T cells from peripheral blood, taken after recovery from COVID-19. These receptors were taken from a human donor who had COVID-19.

The rearrangement joins TRBV7-9 to TRBJ2-3, with a tentative D call TRBD2 (6 bases). The V gene lost 11 bases and the J gene lost 6 bases, with 18 bases spanning the gap. Germline CDR1 and CDR2: SEHNR and FQNEAQ (reference sequence). CDR3 size: 13 residues. The CDR3 DNA follows: TGTGCCGGAGGGTTGGGGCACCTGGATACGCAGTATTTT. This sequence encodes CAGGLGHLDTQYF.

CDR3 in amino acids: CASSDRRGDLNQPQHF. The CDR3 coding sequence is TGTGCCAGCAGTGATCGCAGGGGGGATCTCAATCAGCCCCAGCATTTT. The gene calls are TRBV6-1 and TRBJ1-5, with 7 nucleotides matching TRBD1. Looked up from germline, CDR1 is MNHNS and CDR2 is SASEGT. V dropped 3 bases and J dropped 3; count of bases not matched to a gene: 8. The CDR3 consists of 16 residues.

The chain links TRBV10-2 to TRBJ2-2; 8 bases fit TRBD1. Germline values: CDR1 WSHSY, CDR2 SAAADI. The CDR3 sequence is 14 residues long. Trimming at V came to 6 bases and at J to 0 bases, leaving 0 bases not matched to a gene. Here the CDR3 reads CASRQGANTGELFF. CDR3 bases: TGCGCCAGCAGACAGGGGGCGAACACCGGGGAGCTGTTTTTT.

The rearrangement joins TRBV19 to TRBJ1-2; D is uncertain. Germline V gene sequence: CDR1 LNHDA, CDR2 SQIVND (reference sequence). There are 12 residues in the CDR3. Trimming took 7 bases from V and 1 from J, leaving 7 bases between them. The chain's CDR3 is CASNNLNYGYTF. CDR3 in DNA: TGTGCCAGTAACAATCTTAACTATGGCTACACCTTC.

The chain recombines TRBV5-1 with TRBJ2-5, with D hard to call. The germline V and J ends were trimmed by 2 bases and 9 bases, with 8 bases remaining between them. From germline, CDR1 is SGHRS and CDR2 YFSETQ. This CDR3 contains 11 residues. The DNA of the CDR3 is TGCGCCAGCAGCTTCTCAGGTCCCCAGTACTTC. It specifies CASSFSGPQYF.

Here the CDR3 reads CASREGGSYEQYF. The CDR3, as DNA: TGTGCCAGCAGGGAGGGTGGGTCCTACGAGCAGTACTTC. This sequence joins TRBV3-1 (or the pseudogene TRBV3-2) and TRBJ2-7; perhaps TRBD2 as D (6 bases). This CDR3 contains 13 residues. CDR1 is LGHDT and CDR2 is YNNKEL in the germline V gene (reference sequence). V lost 6 bases to trimming and J lost 1 base, with 10 bases between them.

The chain employs TRBV2 and TRBJ2-7; D unresolved. The germline V and J ends were trimmed by 4 bases and 2 bases, with 18 bases remaining between them. CDR1 is SNHLY, CDR2 FYNNEI, per germline. The CDR3 consists of 16 residues. The CDR3 bases are TGTGCCAGCAGTGTTTTGTGGGTAGGCGAGACCTACGAGCAGTACTTC. Residues: CASSVLWVGETYEQYF.

This chain links TRBV19 with TRBJ1-4; 10 nucleotides line up with TRBD1. J gave up 0 bases and V 6 bases, and 13 bases lay outside the gene matches. This CDR3 region has 19 residues. CDR1 is LNHDA, CDR2 SQIVND, per germline (reference sequence). CDR3 nucleotides: TGTGCCAGTAGCCCAGCACCGGGACAGGGGTCAGCAACTAATGAAAAACTGTTTTTT. Protein: CASSPAPGQGSATNEKLFF. Filled out from reference TRBV19 and TRBJ1-4, the complete variable domain reads DGGITQSPKYLFRKEGQNVTLSCEQNLNHDAMYWYRQDPGQGLRLIYYSQIVNDFQKGDIAEGYSVSREKKESFPLTVTSAQKNPTAFYLCASSPAPGQGSATNEKLFFGSGTQLSVL.

The chain combines TRBV7-6 with TRBJ2-2; D is perhaps TRBD1 or TRBD2 (5 bases each). V was shortened by 1 base and J by 2 bases, with 11 bases between the two germline ends. The germline V gene has CDR1 SGHVS and CDR2 FNYEAQ. The CDR3 sequence is 16 residues long. Written as DNA, the CDR3 is TGTGCCAGCAGCTTAGGTGGGGGTCCTAACACCGGGGAGCTGTTTTTT. Translating it yields CASSLGGGPNTGELFF.

This clone was recorded once. The chain has TRBV4-1 and TRBJ2-6; D uncertain. Deletions cut 0 bases from V and 0 bases from J, with 15 bases between. CDR1 and CDR2 from the germline V gene are MGHRA and YSYEKL. This CDR3 spans 19 amino acids. In DNA form, the CDR3 reads TGCGCCAGCAGCCAAGAAGAGCGCCAGAGACCCTCTGGGGCCAACGTCCTGACTTTC. This codes for CASSQEERQRPSGANVLTF.

Written as DNA, the CDR3 is TGCGCCAGCAGCTTGGAGACAGGTGGGGCTTTCTTT. Residues: CASSLETGGAFF. This rearrangement joins TRBV5-1 to TRBJ1-1; possible D gene TRBD1, 6 bases. Germline V gene sequence: CDR1 SGHRS, CDR2 YFSETQ. The CDR3 extends over 12 amino acids. The germline V and J ends were trimmed by 0 bases and 11 bases, with 11 bases remaining between them. The whole variable domain, filled in from reference TRBV5-1 and TRBJ1-1, reads KAGVTQTPRYLIKTRGQQVTLSCSPISGHRSVSWYQQTPGQGLQFLFEYFSETQRNKGNFPGRFSGRQFSNSRSEMNVSTLELGDSALYLCASSLETGGAFFGQGTRLTVV.

V and J are TRBV6-1 and TRBJ1-5, with D maybe TRBD1 (6 bases). The CDR3 spans 15 residues. Germline loops: CDR1 MNHNS, CDR2 SASEGT. V shed 3 bases and J shed 1 base, with 10 bases lying between them. CDR3 nucleotide sequence: TGTGCCAGCAGTGACAGGGGTGGGAGCAATCAGCCCCAGCATTTT. Protein sequence: CASSDRGGSNQPQHF.

V usage is TRBV19 and J usage is TRBJ1-1; 7 bases are shared with TRBD1. V dropped 4 bases and J dropped 5; count of bases not matched to a gene: 13. This CDR3 comprises 16 residues. Germline V CDR1 and CDR2: LNHDA, SQIVND (reference sequence). The chain's CDR3 is CASSTAGGRRGTEAFF. The CDR3 nucleotides read TGTGCCAGTAGTACGGCAGGGGGTCGTCGTGGGACTGAAGCTTTCTTT.

The gene calls are TRBV5-4 and TRBJ2-1; D remains ambiguous. The CDR3 totals 15 residues. Germline lookup yields CDR1 SGHNT and CDR2 YYREEE (reference sequence). Trimming pared 0 bases from V and 6 bases from J, leaving 13 bases between. The CDR3 reads CASSLGSQAGNEQFF. The CDR3 DNA follows: TGTGCCAGCAGCTTGGGAAGCCAGGCTGGCAATGAGCAGTTCTTC.

The table lists this clone with a few counts. V and J are TRBV19 and TRBJ1-3, with unresolved D. With 5 bases removed from V and 1 base from J, the gap between germline ends came to 9 bases. The CDR3 sequence is 14 residues long. Germline V gene sequence: CDR1 LNHDA, CDR2 SQIVND (reference sequence). CDR3 DNA sequence: TGTGCCAGTAGTGCTAGTAGATCTGGAAACACCATATATTTT. This codes for CASSASRSGNTIYF. Complete variable domain (other parts from reference TRBV19 and TRBJ1-3): DGGITQSPKYLFRKEGQNVTLSCEQNLNHDAMYWYRQDPGQGLRLIYYSQIVNDFQKGDIAEGYSVSREKKESFPLTVTSAQKNPTAFYLCASSASRSGNTIYFGEGSWLTVV.

The genes are TRBV6-5 and TRBJ1-1; the D gene is possibly TRBD1 (6 bases). The CDR3 spans 14 residues. Trimming left V 8 bases short and J 0 bases short, with 13 bases between. CDR1 and CDR2 (germline): MNHEY, SVGAGI. CDR3 coding DNA: TGTGCCAGCGGCCGACAGGCGATGAACACTGAAGCTTTCTTT. Translating gives CASGRQAMNTEAFF.

For the CDR3, the DNA is TGTGCCAGTAGTCCACCGGGACTCCAATCGGGAGAGCAGTACTTC. It translates to CASSPPGLQSGEQYF. The rearrangement links TRBV19 to TRBJ2-7, with D perhaps TRBD2 (6 bases). CDR1 and CDR2 from the germline V gene are LNHDA and SQIVND (reference sequence). Trimming took 5 bases from V and 7 from J, leaving 21 bases between them. The CDR3 contains 15 residues.

This clone has a single count. The chain joins TRBV5-8 to TRBJ2-3; either TRBD1 or TRBD2 may supply D (6 bases each). Trimming left V 4 bases short and J 6 bases short, with 18 bases between. Germline CDR1 is SGHTS and CDR2 is YDEGEE. CDR3 length equals 15 residues. CDR3 nucleotide sequence: TGTGCCAGCAGCCCCCCCGGAGGGGGAAGGGATACGCAGTATTTT. It specifies CASSPPGGGRDTQYF.

This sequence joins TRBV28 and TRBJ2-1, with D perhaps assigned TRBD1 or TRBD2 (6 bases each). The germline CDR1 and CDR2 sequences are MDHEN and SYDVKM. This CDR3 contains 13 residues. The V and J ends lost 7 bases and 9 bases respectively, with 16 bases between them. The CDR3 loop is CASTVTGGSEQFF. CDR3 coding DNA: TGTGCCAGCACCGTTACCGGGGGCAGTGAGCAGTTCTTC.

The rearrangement joins TRBV18 to TRBJ1-1, with D unclear. V was cut by 0 bases and J by 1 base, with 6 bases left in between. The CDR3 is 14 residues long. Germline-derived CDR1 and CDR2 are KGHSH and LQKENI. DNA of the CDR3: TGTGCCAGCTCACCACCGAGGCCGAACACTGAAGCTTTCTTT. Translated: CASSPPRPNTEAFF.

The chain carries TRBV5-6 and TRBJ2-1; unclear D gene. This CDR3 is built from 15 residues. Germline V gene data show CDR1 as SGHDT and CDR2 as YYEEEE. V lost 5 bases, J lost 9 bases, and 21 bases lay in between. The CDR3 region is CASSFNPRLASEQFF. The CDR3 nucleotides read TGTGCCAGCAGTTTCAACCCACGCCTCGCGAGTGAGCAGTTCTTC.

The V gene is TRBV7-8, the J gene TRBJ1-6; D is perhaps TRBD1 (6 bases). The V and J ends lost 0 bases and 10 bases respectively, with 19 bases between them. Germline V lookup: CDR1 SGHVS, CDR2 FQNEAQ. This CDR3 spans 17 amino acids. The CDR3: CASSLAGGGGGGSPLHF. DNA for the CDR3: TGTGCCAGCAGCTTAGCCGGGGGCGGAGGAGGTGGGTCACCCCTCCACTTT. The full variable domain, its missing parts supplied by reference TRBV7-8 and TRBJ1-6, is GAGVSQSPRYKVAKRGQDVALRCDPISGHVSLFWYQQALGQGPEFLTYFQNEAQLDKSGLPSDRFFAERPEGSVSTLKIQRTQQEDSAVYLCASSLAGGGGGGSPLHFGNGTRLTVT.

The V gene is TRBV19, the J gene TRBJ1-2; no firm D call. V was shortened by 3 bases and J by 8 bases, with 7 bases between the two germline ends. Germline CDR1 LNHDA, CDR2 SQIVND (reference sequence). The CDR3 is 11 residues long. The CDR3 protein is CASSIASGYTF. The CDR3 DNA follows: TGTGCCAGTAGTATTGCTAGCGGCTACACCTTC.

The V call is TRBV25-1, the J call TRBJ1-5; TRBD1 is a possible D gene (6 bases). This CDR3 has 15 residues. V lost 2 bases and J 5 bases, leaving 13 bases between the germline ends. The germline CDR1 and CDR2 sequences are MGHDK and SYGVNS. CDR3 nucleotides: TGTGCCAGCAGTGAAGGTGGGGGCAGAGATCAGCCCCAGCATTTT. This gives the protein CASSEGGGRDQPQHF.